The present T cell receptor (beta chain) was sequenced within a study of cytotoxic CD8 clonotypes in ibrutinib-treated CLL. Across the study: In all, about a dozen patients were relapsed/refractory, fewer than 16 were treatment-naive and roughly 18 were IGHV unmutated. Once patients had received a median approximately eleven months of treatment, range 6 to 36, response samples were obtained.

Points from the study as a whole: At ibrutinib response, clonality increased, and at progression it declined back toward baseline.

Worth noting for this clone: The target antigen is unknown.

Method: immunoSEQ multiplex PCR; TCRdb's copy keeps in-frame clones and lacks some. The sample lists roughly 130,000 clones, around 80% occurring once. The source was PBMCs, collected after 12 months of ibrutinib treatment. This receptor was identified in a human donor with chronic lymphocytic leukemia.

The CDR3 coding sequence is TGTGCCAGCAGTTTTAGCGGGAGGTTTGGCGAGCAGTACTTC. Encoded protein: CASSFSGRFGEQYF. The V and J genes are TRBV27 and TRBJ2-7; 10 bases line up with TRBD2. CDR3 size: 14 residues. Trimming took 3 bases from V and 6 from J; bases not matched to a gene: 5. Germline CDR1 is MNHEY and CDR2 is SMNVEV (reference sequence).